The T cell receptor beta chain described here comes from a study of control samples from healthy donors and cancer patients (dated by TCRdb to the early 2020s). Via the germline V gene (reference sequence), CDR1 is MNHNY and CDR2 SVGAGI. Trimming costs V 4 bases and J 8 bases, and their ends lie 8 bases apart. From its cysteine to its phenylalanine, the CDR3 spans 12 amino acids. The kept DNA is CDR3 alone, 36 bases in frame from the first base. As concerns this clone: It lacks a known antigen. No per-base quality is available; no much larger clone lies one base away.

The library was generated by the immunoSEQ multiplex PCR assay. Here the immuneACCESS table is served through TCRdb, limited to in-frame sequences with V and J called. Missing clones are a known gap in these copies; in checked studies unresolved V genes cover under half, and the rest lacks a known reason. This sample has 150,000 to 200,000 clones in its table, and approximately 94% of those were observed once. The top ten clones comprise 1.2% to 1.5% of the sample. This receptor was identified in a woman between 18 and 29 years old in good health. The specimen sequenced was blood. The chain employs TRBV6-6 and TRBJ1-4, with the D segment identity uncertain. The DNA is as follows: TGTGCCAGCAGTTCAGGACCGGAAAAACTGTTTTTT. This codes for CASSSGPEKLFF.